This T cell receptor (beta chain) emerged from a study of T-cell memory formation after mild COVID-19. The CDR3 is made up of 17 amino acids. The germline V and J ends were trimmed by 3 bases and 8 bases, with 22 bases remaining between them. Germline V lookup: CDR1 LNHDA, CDR2 SQIVND (reference sequence). This clonotype was observed a handful of times. From the 5' RACE reads, TCRdb called clonotypes with MiXCR, one entry per CDR3 protein. The repertoire holds under 300,000 distinct CDR3 sequences, with around 10% as singletons. Sequencing input: PBMCs or a T cell subset sorted from them (not recorded which). The sequence derives from a man younger than 30 who had mild COVID-19 (a few samples of this study predate the infection). Cell type and time point are not known. V and J are TRBV19 and TRBJ1-4; D uncertain. The CDR3 here is CASSMSRAASRAEKLFF. The CDR3 region has the DNA TGTGCCAGTAGTATGAGTAGGGCAGCCTCCCGTGCGGAAAAACTGTTTTTT.